A single sample is the source of the 6 T cell receptor beta chains below, sequenced in a study of shared clonotypes between healthy human individuals. Clones were read by immunoSEQ multiplex PCR, and TCRdb kept only the in-frame ones, dropping some. The repertoire holds about 2.4 million clones, with under 95% as singletons. What was sequenced was naive CD4+ T cells from PBMCs. Subset of the sample: CD45RA+ positively selected. Every receptor here comes from a young man in good health. Some clones in this sample may be carry-over from other donors' samples.

The J gene is TRBJ2-7, the V gene TRBV29-1; 7 bases align to TRBD1. The germline gives CDR1 SQVTM, CDR2 ANQGSEA. The CDR3 is 14 amino acids. The J segment lost 2 bases and the V segment lost 8 bases, leaving 12 bases of the junction unmatched. CDR3 residues: CSYSQTGTPYEQYF. The CDR3 bases are TGCAGCTACAGCCAGACAGGGACCCCCTACGAGCAGTACTTC.

Note on this clone: The sample holds other DNA sequences that translate to the same CDR3. The rearrangement links TRBV7-3 to TRBJ2-2; 12 bases fit TRBD2. The CDR3 length is 15 residues. The junction had 3 bases not matched to a gene; V was cut back by 5 bases and J by 5 bases. CDR1 and CDR2 (germline): SGHTA, FQGTGA. CDR3 nucleotides: TGTGCCAGCAGCCCAGGACTAGCGGGGACCGGGGAGCTGTTTTTT. It yields the protein CASSPGLAGTGELFF. Full variable domain (rest looked up from reference TRBV7-3 and TRBJ2-2): GAGVSQTPSNKVTEKGKYVELRCDPISGHTALYWYRQSLGQGPEFLIYFQGTGAADDSGLPNDRFFAVRPEGSVSTLKIQRTERGDSAVYLCASSPGLAGTGELFFGEGSRLTVL.

This chain joins TRBV11-3 and TRBJ2-7, with a tentative D call TRBD2 (6 bases). The V end was cut by 5 bases, the J end by 5 bases, with 16 bases between. Germline V gene data show CDR1 as SGHNT and CDR2 as YENEEA. The CDR3 spans 14 residues. The CDR3 is CASSKGLSSDEQYF. The CDR3 DNA reads TGTGCCAGCAGCAAGGGACTGTCGTCTGACGAGCAGTACTTC.

This clone appeared once. This sequence joins TRBV18 and TRBJ1-1; D remains unclear. The CDR3 loop spans 13 amino acids. The germline V and J ends were trimmed by 5 bases and 4 bases, with 11 bases remaining between them. Germline assignment: CDR1 KGHSH and CDR2 LQKENI. The CDR3 loop is CASSTARGTEAFF. The CDR3 DNA sequence: TGTGCCAGCTCAACGGCACGGGGCACTGAAGCTTTCTTT.

The chain employs TRBV28 and TRBJ1-2; D uncertain. Germline CDR1 MDHEN, CDR2 SYDVKM. The CDR3 loop spans 13 amino acids. V gave up 3 bases and J gave up 2 bases, with 7 bases separating them. The CDR3 region has the DNA TGTGCCAGCAGTTTCGACGGAAACTATGGCTACACCTTC. It translates to CASSFDGNYGYTF.

The rearrangement joins TRBV5-1 to TRBJ1-2; TRBD1 might be the D (5 bases). Germline V gene sequence: CDR1 SGHRS, CDR2 YFSETQ. V was pared by 1 base and J by 7 bases, with 17 bases between. CDR3 length: 15 residues. The CDR3 loop reads CASSLQKQDPGGYTF. The CDR3 coding sequence is TGCGCCAGCAGCTTGCAGAAACAGGATCCTGGTGGCTACACCTTC.